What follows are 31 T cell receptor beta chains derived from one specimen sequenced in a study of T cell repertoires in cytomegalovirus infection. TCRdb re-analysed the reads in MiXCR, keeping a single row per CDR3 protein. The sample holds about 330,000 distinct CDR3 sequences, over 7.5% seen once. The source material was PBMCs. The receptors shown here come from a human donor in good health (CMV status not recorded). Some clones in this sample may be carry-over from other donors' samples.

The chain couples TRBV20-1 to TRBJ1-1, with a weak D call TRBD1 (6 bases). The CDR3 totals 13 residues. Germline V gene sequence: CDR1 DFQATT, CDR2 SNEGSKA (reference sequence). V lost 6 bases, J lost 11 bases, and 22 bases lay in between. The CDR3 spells CSARSRGPGAAFF. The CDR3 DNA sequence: TGCAGTGCGAGATCGCGGGGCCCGGGGGCCGCTTTCTTT.

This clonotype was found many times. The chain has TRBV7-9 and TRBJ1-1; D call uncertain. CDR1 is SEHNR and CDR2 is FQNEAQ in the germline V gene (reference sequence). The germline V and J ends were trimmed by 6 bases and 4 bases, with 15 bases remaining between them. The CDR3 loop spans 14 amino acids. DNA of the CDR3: TGTGCCAGCAGTTCCCCGACGGAACTCACTGAAGCTTTCTTT. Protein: CASSSPTELTEAFF.

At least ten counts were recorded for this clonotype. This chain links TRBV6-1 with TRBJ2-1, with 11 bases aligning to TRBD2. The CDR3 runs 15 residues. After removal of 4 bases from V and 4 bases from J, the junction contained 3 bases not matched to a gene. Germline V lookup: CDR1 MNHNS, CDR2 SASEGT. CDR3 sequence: CASSVTSGTYNEQFF. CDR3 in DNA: TGTGCCAGCAGTGTGACTAGCGGGACGTACAATGAGCAGTTCTTC.

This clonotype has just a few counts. CDR3 sequence: CASSVELATQETQYF. As DNA, the CDR3 is TGTGCCAGCAGCGTAGAACTAGCTACCCAAGAGACCCAGTACTTC. J is TRBJ2-5 and V is TRBV9, with D maybe TRBD2 (6 bases). The germline V gene encodes CDR1 SGDLS and CDR2 YYNGEE. This CDR3 contains 15 residues. Trimming pared 0 bases from V and 1 base from J, leaving 10 bases between.

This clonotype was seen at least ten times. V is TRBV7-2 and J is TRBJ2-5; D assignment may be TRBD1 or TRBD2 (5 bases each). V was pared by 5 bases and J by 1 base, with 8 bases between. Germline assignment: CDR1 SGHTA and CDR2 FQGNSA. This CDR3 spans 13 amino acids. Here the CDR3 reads CASSRDVQETQYF. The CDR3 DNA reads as TGTGCCAGCAGCCGGGACGTCCAAGAGACCCAGTACTTC. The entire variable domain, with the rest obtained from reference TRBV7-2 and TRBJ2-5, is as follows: GAGVSQSPSNKVTEKGKDVELRCDPISGHTALYWYRQSLGQGLEFLIYFQGNSAPDKSGLPSDRFSAERTGGSVSTLTIQRTQQEDSAVYLCASSRDVQETQYFGPGTRLLVL.

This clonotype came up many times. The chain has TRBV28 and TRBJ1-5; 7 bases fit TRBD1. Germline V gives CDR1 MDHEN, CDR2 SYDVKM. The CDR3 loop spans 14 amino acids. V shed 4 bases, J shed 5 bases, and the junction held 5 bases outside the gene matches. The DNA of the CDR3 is TGTGCCAGCAGTTCCCAGACAGGGTATCAGCCCCAGCATTTT. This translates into CASSSQTGYQPQHF.

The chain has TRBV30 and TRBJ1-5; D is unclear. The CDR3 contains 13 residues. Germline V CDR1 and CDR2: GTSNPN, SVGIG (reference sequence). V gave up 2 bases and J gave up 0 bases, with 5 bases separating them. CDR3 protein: CAWSPRSNQPQHF. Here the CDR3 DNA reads TGTGCCTGGAGTCCCCGTAGCAATCAGCCCCAGCATTTT.

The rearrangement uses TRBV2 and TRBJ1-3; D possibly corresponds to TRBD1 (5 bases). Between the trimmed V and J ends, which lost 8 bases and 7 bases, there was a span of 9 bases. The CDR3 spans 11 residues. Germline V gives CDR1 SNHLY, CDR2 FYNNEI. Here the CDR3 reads CASGGDNTIYF. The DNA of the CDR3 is TGTGCCAGCGGGGGGGATAACACCATATATTTT.

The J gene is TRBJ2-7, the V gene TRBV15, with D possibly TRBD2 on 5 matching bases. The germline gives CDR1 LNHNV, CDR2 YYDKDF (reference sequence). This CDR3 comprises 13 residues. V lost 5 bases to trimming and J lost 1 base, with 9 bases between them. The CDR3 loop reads CATSPGVSYEQYF. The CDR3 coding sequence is TGTGCCACCAGCCCCGGGGTTTCCTACGAGCAGTACTTC.

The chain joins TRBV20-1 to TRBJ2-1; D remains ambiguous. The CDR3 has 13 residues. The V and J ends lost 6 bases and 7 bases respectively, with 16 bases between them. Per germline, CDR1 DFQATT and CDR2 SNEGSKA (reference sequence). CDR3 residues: CSAERNIANEQFF. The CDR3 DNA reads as TGCAGTGCGGAACGAAACATAGCAAATGAGCAGTTCTTC.

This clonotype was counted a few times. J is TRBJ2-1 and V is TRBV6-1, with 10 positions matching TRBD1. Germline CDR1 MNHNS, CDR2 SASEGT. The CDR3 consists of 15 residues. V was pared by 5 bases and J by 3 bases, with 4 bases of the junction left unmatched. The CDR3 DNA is TGTGCCAGCAGTAAAGGACAGGGGGGCTACAATGAGCAGTTCTTC. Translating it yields CASSKGQGGYNEQFF.

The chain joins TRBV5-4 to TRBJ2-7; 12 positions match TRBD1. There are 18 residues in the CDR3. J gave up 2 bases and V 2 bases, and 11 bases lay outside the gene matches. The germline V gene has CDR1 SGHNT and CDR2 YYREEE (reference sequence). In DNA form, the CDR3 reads TGTGCCAGCAGCTTCCCGGGACAGGGGGCGCATACAGCCTACGAGCAGTACTTC. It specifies CASSFPGQGAHTAYEQYF.

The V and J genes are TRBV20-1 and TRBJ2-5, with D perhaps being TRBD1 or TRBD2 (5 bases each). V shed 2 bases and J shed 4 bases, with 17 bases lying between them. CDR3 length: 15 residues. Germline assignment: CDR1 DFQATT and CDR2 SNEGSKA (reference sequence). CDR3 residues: CSARTVGEWAETQYF. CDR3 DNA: TGCAGTGCTAGAACCGTGGGGGAGTGGGCAGAGACCCAGTACTTC.

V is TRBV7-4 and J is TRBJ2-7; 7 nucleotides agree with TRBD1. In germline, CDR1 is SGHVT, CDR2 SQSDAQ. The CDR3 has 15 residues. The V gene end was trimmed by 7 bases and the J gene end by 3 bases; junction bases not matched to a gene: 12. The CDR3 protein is CASTISGGRGYEQYF. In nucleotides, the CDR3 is TGTGCCAGCACCATCTCAGGGGGTAGGGGCTACGAGCAGTACTTC.

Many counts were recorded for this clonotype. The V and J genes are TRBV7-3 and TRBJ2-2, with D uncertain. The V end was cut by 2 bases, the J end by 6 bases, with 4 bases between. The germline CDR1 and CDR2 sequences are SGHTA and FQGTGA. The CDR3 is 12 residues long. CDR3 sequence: CASSLVSGELFF. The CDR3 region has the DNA TGTGCCAGCAGCTTAGTTTCCGGGGAGCTGTTTTTT.

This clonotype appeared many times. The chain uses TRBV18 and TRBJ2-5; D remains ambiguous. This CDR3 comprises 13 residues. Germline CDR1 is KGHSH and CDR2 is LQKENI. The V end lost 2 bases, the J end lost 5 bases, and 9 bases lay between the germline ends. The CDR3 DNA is TGTGCCAGCTCACCAAATAAGGGCGAGACCCAGTACTTC. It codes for CASSPNKGETQYF.

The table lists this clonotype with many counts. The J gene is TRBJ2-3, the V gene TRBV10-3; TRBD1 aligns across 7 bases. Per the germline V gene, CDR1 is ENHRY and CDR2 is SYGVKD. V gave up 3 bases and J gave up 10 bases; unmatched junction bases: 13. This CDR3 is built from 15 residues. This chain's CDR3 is CAISDRDSERRAQYF. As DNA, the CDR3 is TGTGCCATCAGTGACAGGGACAGCGAAAGGCGGGCGCAGTATTTT.

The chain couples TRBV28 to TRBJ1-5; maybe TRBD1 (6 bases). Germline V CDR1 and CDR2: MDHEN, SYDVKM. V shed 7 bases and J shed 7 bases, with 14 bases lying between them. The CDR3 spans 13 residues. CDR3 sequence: CASITGLQQPQHF. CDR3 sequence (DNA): TGTGCCAGCATCACAGGGCTCCAGCAGCCCCAGCATTTT.

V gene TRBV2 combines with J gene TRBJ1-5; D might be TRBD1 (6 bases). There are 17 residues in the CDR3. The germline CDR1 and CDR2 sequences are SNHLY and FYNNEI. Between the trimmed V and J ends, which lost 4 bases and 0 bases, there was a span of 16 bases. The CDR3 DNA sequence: TGTGCCAGCAGTGTCTTCAGGGGCGCCTATAGCAATCAGCCCCAGCATTTT. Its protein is CASSVFRGAYSNQPQHF.

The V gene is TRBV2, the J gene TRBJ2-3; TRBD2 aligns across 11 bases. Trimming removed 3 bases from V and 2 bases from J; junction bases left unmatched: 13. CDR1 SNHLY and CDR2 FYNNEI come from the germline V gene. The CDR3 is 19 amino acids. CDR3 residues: CASSDLSTSGISYTDTQYF. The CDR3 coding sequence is TGTGCCAGCAGTGATCTCTCGACTAGCGGGATTTCCTACACAGATACGCAGTATTTT.

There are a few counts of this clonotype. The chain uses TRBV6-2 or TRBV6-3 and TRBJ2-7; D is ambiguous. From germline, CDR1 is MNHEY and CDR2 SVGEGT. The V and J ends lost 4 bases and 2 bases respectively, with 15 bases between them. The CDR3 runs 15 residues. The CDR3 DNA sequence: TGTGCCAGCAGTTGGAGTGCACTCCTCCCCTACGAGCAGTACTTC. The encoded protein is CASSWSALLPYEQYF.

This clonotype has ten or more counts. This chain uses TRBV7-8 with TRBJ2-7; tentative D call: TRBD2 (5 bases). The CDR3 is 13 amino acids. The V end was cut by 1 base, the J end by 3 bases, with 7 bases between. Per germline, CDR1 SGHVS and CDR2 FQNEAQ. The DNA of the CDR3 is TGTGCCAGCAGCTTAGTCGGGGTCTACGAGCAGTACTTC. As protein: CASSLVGVYEQYF.

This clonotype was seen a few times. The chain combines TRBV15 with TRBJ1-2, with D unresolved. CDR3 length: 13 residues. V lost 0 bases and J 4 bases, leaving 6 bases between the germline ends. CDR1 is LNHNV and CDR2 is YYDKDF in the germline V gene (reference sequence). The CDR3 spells CATSREYSYGYTF. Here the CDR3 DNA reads TGTGCCACCAGCAGAGAGTACAGCTATGGCTACACCTTC.

As DNA, the CDR3 is TGTGCCAGCAGTGACTTGGCGGGAGGGTACAATGAGCAGTTCTTC. This translates into CASSDLAGGYNEQFF. V and J are TRBV6-1 and TRBJ2-1, with TRBD2 matching over 9 bases. The J segment lost 4 bases and the V segment lost 3 bases, leaving 4 bases of the junction unmatched. Germline V gene sequence: CDR1 MNHNS, CDR2 SASEGT. There are 15 residues in the CDR3.

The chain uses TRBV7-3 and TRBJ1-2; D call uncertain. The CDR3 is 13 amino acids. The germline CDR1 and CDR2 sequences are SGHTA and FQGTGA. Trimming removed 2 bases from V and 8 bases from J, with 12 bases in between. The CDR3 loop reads CASSLGDLYGYTF. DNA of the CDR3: TGTGCCAGCAGCTTAGGGGATCTATACGGCTACACCTTC.

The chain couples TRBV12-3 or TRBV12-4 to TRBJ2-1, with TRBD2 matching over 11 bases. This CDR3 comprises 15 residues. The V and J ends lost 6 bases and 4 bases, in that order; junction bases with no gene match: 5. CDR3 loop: CASRAGLAVYNEQFF. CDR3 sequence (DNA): TGTGCCAGCAGGGCGGGACTAGCGGTGTACAATGAGCAGTTCTTC.

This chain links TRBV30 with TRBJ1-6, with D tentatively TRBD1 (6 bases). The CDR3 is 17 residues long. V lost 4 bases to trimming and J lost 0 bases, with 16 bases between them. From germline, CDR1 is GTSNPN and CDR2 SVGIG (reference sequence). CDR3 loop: CAWTEPGQSSYNSPLHF. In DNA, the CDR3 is TGTGCCTGGACTGAACCCGGACAGAGCTCCTATAATTCACCCCTCCACTTT.

CDR3 sequence: CASSRPGTGENSPLHF. The CDR3 DNA reads as TGTGCCAGCAGTCGACCGGGGACAGGGGAAAATTCACCCCTCCACTTT. The chain is built from TRBV6-2 or TRBV6-3 and TRBJ1-6, with 10 bases lining up with TRBD1. Per the germline V gene, CDR1 is MNHEY and CDR2 is SVGEGT. The V segment lost 5 bases and the J segment 7 bases; nucleotides outside the gene matches: 8. CDR3 size: 16 residues.

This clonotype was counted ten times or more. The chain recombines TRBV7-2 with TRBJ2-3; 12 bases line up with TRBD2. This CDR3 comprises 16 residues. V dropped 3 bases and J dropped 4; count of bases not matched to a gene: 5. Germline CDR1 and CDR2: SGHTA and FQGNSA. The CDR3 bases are TGTGCCAGCAGCTTTCTAGCGGGGGGGGGGTCAGATACGCAGTATTTT. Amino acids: CASSFLAGGGSDTQYF.

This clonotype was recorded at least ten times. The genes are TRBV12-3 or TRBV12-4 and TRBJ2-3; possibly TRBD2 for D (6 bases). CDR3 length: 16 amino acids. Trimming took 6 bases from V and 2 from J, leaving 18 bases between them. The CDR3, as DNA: TGTGCCAGCAGCCCGGGGGAAAGGGCGGACACAGATACGCAGTATTTT. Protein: CASSPGERADTDTQYF.

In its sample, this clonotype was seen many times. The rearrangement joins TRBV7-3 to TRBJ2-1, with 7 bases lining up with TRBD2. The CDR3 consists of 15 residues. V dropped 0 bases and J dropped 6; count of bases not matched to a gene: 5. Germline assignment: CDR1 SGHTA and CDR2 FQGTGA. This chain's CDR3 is CASSLTSGEGNEQFF. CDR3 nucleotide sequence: TGTGCCAGCAGCTTAACAAGCGGGGAAGGCAATGAGCAGTTCTTC.